This T cell receptor (beta chain) originates from a study of shared clonotypes between healthy human individuals. Findings and limits, study-wide: Shared across several donors were around 5% of the naive CD4 clonotypes. The study's rarefaction showed incomplete sorted-subset sequencing despite large depth.

With regard to this clone: Its antigen is currently unknown.

Into CD45RA+ naive and CD45RA-negative memory subsets, the CD4+ cells were split. Sequencing used immunoSEQ multiplex PCR; TCRdb keeps in-frame clones, though not all of them. The profile shows millions of clones, approximately 95% of them singletons. This TCR was sampled from a man younger than 30 in good health. Some clones in this sample may be carry-over from other donors' samples. Sequencing was carried out using naive CD4+ T cells from PBMCs. As for subset: CD45RA+ positively selected.

CDR3 sequence (DNA): TGTGCCAGCAGCTTAGGACACCGAGAGACCCAGTACTTC. It specifies CASSLGHRETQYF. The chain joins TRBV7-3 to TRBJ2-5, with D perhaps TRBD1 (5 bases). The CDR3 has 13 residues. Trimming shortened V by 2 bases and J by 4 bases, and 8 bases separated the two germline ends. Germline-derived CDR1 and CDR2 are SGHTA and FQGTGA.